The T cell receptor (beta chain) under discussion was sequenced for a study of blood T cell repertoires in COVID-19. Background on the study: Italy, Spain and the United States were the sources of the convalescent and acute COVID-19 samples. T cells, B-cell-depleted T cells, or PBMCs provided the cDNA or gDNA that served as material.

Germline CDR1 reads SGDLS; CDR2 reads YYNGEE. The CDR3 is made up of 14 amino acids. With 2 bases clipped from V and 8 bases from J, the junction kept 3 bases outside the gene matches. Libraries were prepared by immunoSEQ multiplex PCR; TCRdb keeps only in-frame clonotypes and omits some of them. The data show about 78,000 clones, more than 75% seen once. V gene TRBV9 combines with J gene TRBJ1-6, with 8 bases identical to TRBD1. The sequence came from a man aged 50 to 59 with active or convalescent COVID-19. The sample was peripheral blood. In nucleotides, the CDR3 is TGTGCCAGCAGCGTGCAGGGGGCTGATTCACCCCTCCACTTT. Its translation is CASSVQGADSPLHF.